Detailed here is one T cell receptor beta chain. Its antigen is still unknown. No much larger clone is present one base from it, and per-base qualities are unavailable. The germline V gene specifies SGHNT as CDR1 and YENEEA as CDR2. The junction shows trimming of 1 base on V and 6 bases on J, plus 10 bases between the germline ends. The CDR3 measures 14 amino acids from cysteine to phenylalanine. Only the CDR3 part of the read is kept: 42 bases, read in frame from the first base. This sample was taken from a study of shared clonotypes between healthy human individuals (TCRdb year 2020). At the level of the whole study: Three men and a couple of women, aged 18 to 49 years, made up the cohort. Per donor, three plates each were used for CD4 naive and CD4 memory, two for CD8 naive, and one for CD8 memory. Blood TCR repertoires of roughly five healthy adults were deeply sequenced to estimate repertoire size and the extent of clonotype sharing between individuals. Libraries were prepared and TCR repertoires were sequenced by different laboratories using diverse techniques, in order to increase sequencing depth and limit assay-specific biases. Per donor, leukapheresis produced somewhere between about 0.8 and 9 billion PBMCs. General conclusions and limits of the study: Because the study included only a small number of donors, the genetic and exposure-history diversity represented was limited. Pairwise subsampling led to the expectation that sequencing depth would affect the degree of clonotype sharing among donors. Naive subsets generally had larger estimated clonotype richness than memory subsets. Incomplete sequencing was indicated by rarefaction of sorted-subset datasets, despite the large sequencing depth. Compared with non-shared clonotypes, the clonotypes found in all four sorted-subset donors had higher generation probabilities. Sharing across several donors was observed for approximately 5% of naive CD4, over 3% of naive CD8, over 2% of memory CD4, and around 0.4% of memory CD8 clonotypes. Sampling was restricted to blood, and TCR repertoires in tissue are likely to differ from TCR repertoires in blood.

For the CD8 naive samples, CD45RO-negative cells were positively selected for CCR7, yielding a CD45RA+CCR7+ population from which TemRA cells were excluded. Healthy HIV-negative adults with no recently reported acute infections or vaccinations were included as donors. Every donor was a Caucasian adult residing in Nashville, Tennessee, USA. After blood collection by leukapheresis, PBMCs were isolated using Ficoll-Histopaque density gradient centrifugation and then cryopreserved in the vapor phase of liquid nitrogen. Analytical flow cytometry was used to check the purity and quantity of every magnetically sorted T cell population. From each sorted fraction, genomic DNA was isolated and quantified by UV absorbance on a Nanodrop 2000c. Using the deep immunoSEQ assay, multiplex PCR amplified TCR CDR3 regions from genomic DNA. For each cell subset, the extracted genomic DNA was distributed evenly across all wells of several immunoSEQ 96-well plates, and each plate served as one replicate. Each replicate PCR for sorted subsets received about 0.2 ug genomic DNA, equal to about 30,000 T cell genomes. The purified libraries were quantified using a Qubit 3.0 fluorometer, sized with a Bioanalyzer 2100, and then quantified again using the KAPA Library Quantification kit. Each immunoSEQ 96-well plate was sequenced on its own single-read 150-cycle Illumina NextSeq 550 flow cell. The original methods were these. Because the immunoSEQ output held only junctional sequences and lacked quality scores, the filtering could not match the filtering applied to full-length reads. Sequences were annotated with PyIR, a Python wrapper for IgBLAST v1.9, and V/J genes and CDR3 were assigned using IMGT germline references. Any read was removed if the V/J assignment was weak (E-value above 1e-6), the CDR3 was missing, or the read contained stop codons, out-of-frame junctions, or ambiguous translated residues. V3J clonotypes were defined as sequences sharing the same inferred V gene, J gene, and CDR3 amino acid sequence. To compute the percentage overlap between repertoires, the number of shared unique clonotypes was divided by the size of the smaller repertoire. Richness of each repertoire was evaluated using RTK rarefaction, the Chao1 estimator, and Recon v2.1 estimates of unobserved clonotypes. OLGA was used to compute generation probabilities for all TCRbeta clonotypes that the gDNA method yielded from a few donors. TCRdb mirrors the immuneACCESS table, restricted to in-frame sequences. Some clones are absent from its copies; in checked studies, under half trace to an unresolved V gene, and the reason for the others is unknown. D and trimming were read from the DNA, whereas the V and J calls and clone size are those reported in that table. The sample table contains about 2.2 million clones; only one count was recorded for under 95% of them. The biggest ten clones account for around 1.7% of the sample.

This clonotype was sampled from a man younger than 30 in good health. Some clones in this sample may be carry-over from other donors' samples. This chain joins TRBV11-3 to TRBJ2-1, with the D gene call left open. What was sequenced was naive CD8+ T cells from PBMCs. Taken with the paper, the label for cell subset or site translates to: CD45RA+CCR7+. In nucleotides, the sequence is TGTGCCAGCAGCTTAGGTCTAGGCGTCAATGAGCAGTTCTTC. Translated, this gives CASSLGLGVNEQFF.